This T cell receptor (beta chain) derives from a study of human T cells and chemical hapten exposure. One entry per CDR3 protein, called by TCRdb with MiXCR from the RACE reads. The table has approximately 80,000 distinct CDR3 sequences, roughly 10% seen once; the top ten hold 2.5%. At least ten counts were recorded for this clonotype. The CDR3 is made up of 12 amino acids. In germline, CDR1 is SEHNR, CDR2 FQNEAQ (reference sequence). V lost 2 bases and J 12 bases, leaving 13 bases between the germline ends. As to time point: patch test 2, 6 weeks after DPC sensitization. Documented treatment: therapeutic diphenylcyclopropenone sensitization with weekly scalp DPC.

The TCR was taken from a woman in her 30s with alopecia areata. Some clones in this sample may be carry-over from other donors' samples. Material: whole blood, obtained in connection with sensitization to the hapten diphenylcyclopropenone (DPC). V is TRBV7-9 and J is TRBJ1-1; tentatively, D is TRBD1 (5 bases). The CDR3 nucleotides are TGTGCCAGCAGCTTATCGGGGGGGTTGACTTTCTTT. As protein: CASSLSGGLTFF.